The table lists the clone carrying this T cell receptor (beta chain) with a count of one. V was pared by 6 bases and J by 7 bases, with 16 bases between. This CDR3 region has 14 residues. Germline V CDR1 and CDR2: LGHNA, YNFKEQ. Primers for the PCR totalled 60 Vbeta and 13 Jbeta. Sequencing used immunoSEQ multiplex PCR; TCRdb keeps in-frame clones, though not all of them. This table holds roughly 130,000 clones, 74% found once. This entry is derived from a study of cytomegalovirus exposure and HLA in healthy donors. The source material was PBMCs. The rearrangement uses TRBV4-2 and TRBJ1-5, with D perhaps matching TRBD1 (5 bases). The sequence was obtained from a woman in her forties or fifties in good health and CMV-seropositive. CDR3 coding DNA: TGTGCCAGCAGTAACGGCCAGGAGGGGCAGCCCCAGCATTTT. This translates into CASSNGQEGQPQHF.